This T cell receptor (beta chain) was sequenced during a study of T cell responses to AZD1222 COVID-19 vaccine. Germline CDR1 reads LNHDA; CDR2 reads SQIVND (reference sequence). The CDR3 has 14 residues. V was shortened by 5 bases and J by 0 bases, with 11 bases between the two germline ends. Second doses that came at about 4 or about 12 weeks were put together. Notes on the study in general: White British ancestry dominated among donors, who included more females, and clonal diversity was possibly underestimated.

Note on this clone: Its antigen is undetermined.

TCRdb's copy holds only in-frame clones and misses some; the assay was immunoSEQ multiplex PCR. Among over 120,000 clones listed, approximately 92% were seen once. The sequence was collected from an adult who received the AZD1222 COVID-19 vaccine. Here the sequenced sample was peripheral blood, taken 28 days after the second AZD1222 dose. The chain is built from TRBV19 and TRBJ2-7; D assignment may be TRBD1 or TRBD2 (5 bases each). CDR3 sequence: CASSATGTSYEQYF. Written as DNA, the CDR3 is TGTGCCAGTAGTGCAACCGGGACCTCCTACGAGCAGTACTTC.